This entry lists 12 T cell receptor beta chains sequenced from one sample in a study of post-analysis software for immune sequencing data (dated by TCRdb to between 2015 and 2017). Overall study outcomes, separate from this receptor: Several TRBV segments, including TRBV5-6, TRBV5-1 and TRBV20-1, were significantly more frequent in patients than controls.

Their antigen targets remain unknown. The receptor library was made with PCR. TCRdb lists the instrument as Illumina HiSeq 2500. Unique molecular identifiers were incorporated into TCR beta cDNA libraries to reduce PCR and sequencing biases. TCRdb reanalyzed the raw reads on its own, using fastp at Q25 for trimming and MiXCR for clone calling, and kept in-frame beta chains. Rows matching on CDR3 protein sequence are summarized as one entry with the most common DNA and genes. This sample lists around 770,000 distinct CDR3 sequences; around 45% were detected once. The top ten hold approximately 4.4% of the sample. The sequenced sample was blood. These TCRs come from a girl aged 5-17 years with multiple sclerosis.

The chain combines TRBV6-2 or TRBV6-3 with TRBJ2-5; D not certain. CDR1 is MNHEY, CDR2 SVGEGT, per germline. V lost 4 bases and J 9 bases, leaving 18 bases between the germline ends. The CDR3 contains 14 residues. The CDR3 sequence: CASSSVGRMVSQYF. The CDR3 nucleotides are TGTGCCAGCAGTTCCGTGGGCCGCATGGTGTCCCAGTACTTC.

The rearrangement links TRBV4-2 to TRBJ1-6, with 8 bases lining up with TRBD1. This CDR3 is built from 21 residues. After removal of 5 bases from V and 8 bases from J, the junction contained 26 bases not matched to a gene. Germline V gene data show CDR1 as LGHNA and CDR2 as YNFKEQ. CDR3 amino acids: CASSSRTSGDRSATGDSPLHF. As DNA, the CDR3 is TGTGCCAGCAGCTCTCGGACTAGCGGGGACAGGTCTGCTACGGGGGATTCACCCCTCCACTTT.

The chain combines TRBV20-1 with TRBJ2-1; D remains unclear. Germline CDR1 reads DFQATT; CDR2 reads SNEGSKA (reference sequence). CDR3 length: 16 residues. The V and J ends lost 4 bases and 0 bases respectively, with 16 bases between them. CDR3 sequence: CSAKGLVQSSYNEQFF. In DNA form, the CDR3 reads TGCAGTGCTAAAGGGCTAGTCCAAAGCTCCTACAATGAGCAGTTCTTC.

The V call is TRBV27, the J call TRBJ1-5; D call uncertain. CDR1 is MNHEY and CDR2 is SMNVEV in the germline V gene (reference sequence). Trimming shortened V by 6 bases and J by 6 bases, and 12 bases separated the two germline ends. This CDR3 is 13 amino acids long. CDR3 amino acids: CASSPLEGQPQHF. The CDR3 DNA follows: TGTGCCAGCAGCCCCCTAGAGGGTCAGCCCCAGCATTTT.

The rearrangement uses TRBV7-6 and TRBJ2-1, with TRBD2 identical over 10 bases. CDR1 and CDR2 (germline): SGHVS, FNYEAQ. V dropped 3 bases and J dropped 1; count of bases not matched to a gene: 6. This CDR3 is built from 17 residues. The CDR3 spells CASSFRTSGDSYNEQFF. In nucleotides, the CDR3 is TGTGCCAGCAGCTTCCGGACTAGCGGAGATTCCTACAATGAGCAGTTCTTC.

This chain connects TRBV20-1 to TRBJ2-1; 14 nucleotides match TRBD2. This CDR3 comprises 15 residues. Per the germline V gene, CDR1 is DFQATT and CDR2 is SNEGSKA (reference sequence). CDR3: CSPLTSGRASNEQFF. The CDR3 DNA follows: TGCAGCCCCTTGACTAGCGGGAGGGCCTCCAATGAGCAGTTCTTC.

The CDR3 loop is CAISESFRPSNQPQHF. CDR3 sequence (DNA): TGTGCCATCAGTGAGTCGTTCAGGCCATCTAATCAGCCCCAGCATTTT. The V and J genes are TRBV10-3 and TRBJ1-5; no firm D call. The germline gives CDR1 ENHRY, CDR2 SYGVKD. The CDR3 totals 16 residues. Trimming stripped 0 bases from V and 4 bases from J, with 13 bases between.

This clonotype has just a few counts. The chain links TRBV2 to TRBJ2-6; D is undetermined. Germline CDR1 and CDR2: SNHLY and FYNNEI. Trimming removed 10 bases at V and 0 bases at J, with 10 bases between. There are 14 residues in the CDR3. As DNA, the CDR3 is TGTGCCACCATACCTTTCTCTGGGGCCAACGTCCTGACTTTC. It codes for CATIPFSGANVLTF.

V is TRBV12-3 or TRBV12-4 and J is TRBJ2-1; unclear D gene. CDR3 length equals 11 residues. Trimming stripped 4 bases from V and 12 bases from J, with 10 bases between. The CDR3 spells CASSWSGTQFF. For the CDR3, the DNA is TGTGCCAGCAGTTGGTCGGGTACGCAGTTCTTC.

This chain joins TRBV6-5 and TRBJ2-1; the match to TRBD2 covers 12 bases. CDR1 MNHEY and CDR2 SVGAGI come from the germline V gene. The J segment lost 5 bases and the V segment lost 7 bases, leaving 3 bases of the junction unmatched. The CDR3 is 14 amino acids. The CDR3 loop is CASTRLAGDNEQFF. For the CDR3, the DNA is TGTGCCAGCACACGACTAGCGGGGGACAATGAGCAGTTCTTC.

In its sample, this clonotype was seen a few times. The J gene is TRBJ2-4, the V gene TRBV11-3, with D possibly being TRBD1 or TRBD2 (5 bases each). The V gene lost 5 bases and the J gene lost 2 bases, with 13 bases spanning the gap. CDR1 is SGHNT, CDR2 YENEEA, per germline. The CDR3 totals 15 residues. In nucleotides, the CDR3 is TGTGCCAGCAGCCCAAATCAGGGACCCAAAAACATTCAGTACTTC. Translating it yields CASSPNQGPKNIQYF.

The table lists this clonotype with a few counts. This sequence joins TRBV20-1 and TRBJ2-1; 11 bases line up with TRBD2. Trimming cost V 2 bases and J 5 bases; bases outside gene matches: 8. The CDR3 has 16 residues. Germline lookup yields CDR1 DFQATT and CDR2 SNEGSKA (reference sequence). The CDR3 DNA reads as TGCAGTGCTAGATCCCTAACTAGCGGGAGCCACAATGAGCAGTTCTTC. Encoded protein: CSARSLTSGSHNEQFF.